The T cell receptor (beta chain) under discussion was sequenced for a study of Ad26.COV2.S vaccination and SARS-CoV-2 variants. About the study: Ad26.COV2.S given intramuscularly, once or twice 56 days apart.

Comment on this clone: Its antigen remains unidentified.

The CDR3 spans 14 residues. Germline V gene sequence: CDR1 LGHNT, CDR2 FRNRAP. J gave up 4 bases and V 6 bases, and 8 bases lay outside the gene matches. General study findings and limits: Spike-specific TCR breadth was greater after Ad26.COV2.S than placebo.

The treatment: around 19 received Ad26.COV2.S at low or high dose, single or two shots; 5 received placebo; per-sample allocation not given. Sampling happened 63 days after the first vaccine or placebo injection. Libraries were prepared by immunoSEQ multiplex PCR; TCRdb keeps only in-frame clonotypes and omits some of them. Of around 250,000 clones listed, about 90% were seen once; the top ten hold less than 3.5%. The source material was peripheral blood, sampled in a trial of Ad26.COV2.S vaccine versus placebo. The TCR originated in a person between 18 and 65 years old who received the Ad26.COV2.S COVID-19 vaccine or a placebo. The V gene is TRBV12-5, the J gene TRBJ2-5; TRBD2 agrees at 7 bases. In nucleotides, the CDR3 is TGTGCTAGTGGCTCGAGGGGCGGGAGAGAGACCCAGTACTTC. Its protein is CASGSRGGRETQYF.